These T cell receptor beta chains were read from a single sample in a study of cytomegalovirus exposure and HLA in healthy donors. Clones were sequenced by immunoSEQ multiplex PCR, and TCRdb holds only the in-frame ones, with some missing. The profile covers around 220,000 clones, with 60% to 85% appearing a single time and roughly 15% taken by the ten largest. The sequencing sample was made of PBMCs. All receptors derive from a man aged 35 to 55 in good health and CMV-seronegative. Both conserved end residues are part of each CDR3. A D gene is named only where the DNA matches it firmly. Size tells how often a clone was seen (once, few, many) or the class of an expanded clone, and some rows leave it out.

CASSEPAGGETQYF	TGTGCCAGCAGCGAGCCCGCCGGCGGGGAGACCCAGTACTTC	TRBV9	-	-	TRBJ2-5
CASSLEPGGNQPQHF	TGCGCCAGCAGCTTGGAGCCAGGGGGGAATCAGCCCCAGCATTTT	TRBV5-1	-	TRBD1	TRBJ1-5
CASRGQGIGGNTIYF	TGTGCCAGCAGGGGACAGGGAATCGGTGGAAACACCATATATTTT	TRBV2	-	TRBD1	TRBJ1-3
CASSYGIRYGYTF	TGTGCCAGCAGCTACGGGATCCGCTATGGCTACACCTTC	TRBV7-2	once	-	TRBJ1-2
CAWSQGRGNEKLFF	TGTGCCTGGAGCCAGGGTAGGGGTAATGAAAAACTGTTTTTT	TRBV30	-	-	TRBJ1-4
CASSVYGITDTQYF	TGTGCCAGCAGCGTATACGGTATAACAGATACGCAGTATTTT	TRBV9	-	-	TRBJ2-3
CASSVGLAGANTGELFF	TGTGCCAGCAGCGTAGGACTAGCGGGCGCGAACACCGGGGAGCTGTTTTTT	TRBV9	-	TRBD2	TRBJ2-2
CASSHPGQAYEQYF	TGCGCCAGCAGCCATCCGGGACAAGCCTACGAGCAGTACTTC	TRBV4-1	-	-	TRBJ2-7
CASSLGSRPSSYNEQFF	TGTGCCAGCAGCTTAGGCAGTCGTCCTAGCTCCTACAATGAGCAGTTCTTC	TRBV13	-	-	TRBJ2-1
CASSLDRASYEQYF	TGCGCCAGCAGCCTTGACAGGGCTTCCTACGAGCAGTACTTC	TRBV4-1	-	TRBD1	TRBJ2-7
CASSVVAGRRNEQFF	TGTGCCAGCAGCGTAGTAGCAGGGAGGAGGAATGAGCAGTTCTTC	TRBV9	few	-	TRBJ2-1
CASSSTEYYNEQFF	TGTGCCAGCAGTTCAACAGAGTACTACAATGAGCAGTTCTTC	TRBV27	-	-	TRBJ2-1
CASSIVAYTSTDTQYF	TGTGCCAGTAGTATAGTAGCTTATACCAGCACAGATACGCAGTATTTT	TRBV19	-	-	TRBJ2-3
CASSSRDRVTGELFF	TGTGCCAGTAGTTCCCGGGACAGAGTCACCGGGGAGCTGTTTTTT	TRBV19	-	TRBD1	TRBJ2-2
CASSVRPSGMSYEQYF	TGTGCCAGCAGCGTCCGACCTAGCGGGATGTCCTACGAGCAGTACTTC	TRBV9	once	TRBD2	TRBJ2-7
CASSLGGGNQPQHF	TGTGCCAGCAGTTTAGGGGGAGGCAATCAGCCCCAGCATTTT	TRBV6-5	-	-	TRBJ1-5
CASSALPGQGYEQYF	TGCGCCAGCAGCGCCTTACCGGGACAGGGCTACGAGCAGTACTTC	TRBV5-1	-	TRBD1	TRBJ2-7
CASSRQTSGDTQYF	TGTGCCAGCAGCCGACAGACTAGCGGGGATACCCAGTACTTC	TRBV7-2	-	TRBD2	TRBJ2-5
CASSEFWSGGIIDTQYF	TGTGCCAGCAGTGAATTCTGGAGCGGGGGTATTATAGATACGCAGTATTTT	TRBV27	few	TRBD2	TRBJ2-3
CASSRAPANEKLFF	TGTGCCAGCTCGCGCGCCCCGGCTAATGAAAAACTGTTTTTT	TRBV6-5	-	-	TRBJ1-4
CASSPGGTANGYTF	TGTGCCAGCAGCCCGGGAGGGACAGCAAATGGCTACACCTTC	TRBV11-2	-	TRBD1	TRBJ1-2
CASSLFNRDLHQPQHF	TGTGCCAGCAGCTTATTTAACAGGGACCTTCATCAGCCCCAGCATTTT	TRBV7-8	-	-	TRBJ1-5
CASSLIAGHSTDTQYF	TGTGCCAGTAGCCTTATAGCGGGTCACAGCACAGATACGCAGTATTTT	TRBV19	-	TRBD2	TRBJ2-3
CASSALTSGGEYEQFF	TGTGCCAGTAGTGCCCTCACTAGCGGGGGTGAATATGAGCAGTTCTTC	TRBV19	-	TRBD2	TRBJ2-1
CASSLRGADTEAFF	TGCGCCAGCAGCCTCCGTGGGGCCGACACTGAAGCTTTCTTT	TRBV4-3	-	-	TRBJ1-1
CASSQSTGGRGTEAFF	TGCGCCAGCAGTCAATCGACAGGGGGCCGAGGGACTGAAGCTTTCTTT	TRBV23-1	-	TRBD1	TRBJ1-1
CASSFPTSALTYEQYF	TGTGCCAGCAGTTTCCCTACTAGCGCTTTGACCTACGAGCAGTACTTC	TRBV28	once	TRBD2	TRBJ2-7